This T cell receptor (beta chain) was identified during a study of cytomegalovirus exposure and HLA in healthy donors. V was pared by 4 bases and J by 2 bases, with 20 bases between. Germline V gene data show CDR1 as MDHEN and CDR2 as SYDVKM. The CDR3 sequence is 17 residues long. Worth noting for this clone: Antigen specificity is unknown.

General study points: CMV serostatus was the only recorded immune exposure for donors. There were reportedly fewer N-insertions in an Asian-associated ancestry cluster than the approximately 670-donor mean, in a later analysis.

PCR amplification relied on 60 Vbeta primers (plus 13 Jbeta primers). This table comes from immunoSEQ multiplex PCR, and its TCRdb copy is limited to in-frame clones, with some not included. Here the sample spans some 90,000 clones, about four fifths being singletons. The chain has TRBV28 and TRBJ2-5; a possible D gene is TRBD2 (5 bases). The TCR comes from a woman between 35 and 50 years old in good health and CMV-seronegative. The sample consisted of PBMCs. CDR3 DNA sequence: TGTGCCAGCAGTTCCACCCTGGGAGAGCTTTCACAAGAGACCCAGTACTTC. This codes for CASSSTLGELSQETQYF.